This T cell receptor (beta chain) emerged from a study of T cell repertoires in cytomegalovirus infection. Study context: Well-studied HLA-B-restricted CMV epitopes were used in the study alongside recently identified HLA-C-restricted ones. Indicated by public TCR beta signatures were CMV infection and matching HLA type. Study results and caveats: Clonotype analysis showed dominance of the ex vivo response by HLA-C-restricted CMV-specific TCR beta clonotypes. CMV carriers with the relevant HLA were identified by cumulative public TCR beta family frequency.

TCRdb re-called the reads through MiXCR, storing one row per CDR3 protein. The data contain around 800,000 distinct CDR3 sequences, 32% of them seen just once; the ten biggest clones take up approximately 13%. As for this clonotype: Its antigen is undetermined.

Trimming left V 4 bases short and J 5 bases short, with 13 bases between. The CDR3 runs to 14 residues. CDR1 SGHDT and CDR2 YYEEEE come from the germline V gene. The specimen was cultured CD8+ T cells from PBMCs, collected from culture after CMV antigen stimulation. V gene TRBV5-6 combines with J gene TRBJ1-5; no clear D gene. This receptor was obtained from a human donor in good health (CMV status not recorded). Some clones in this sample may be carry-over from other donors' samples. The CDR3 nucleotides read TGTGCCAGCAGCGAGGGCAGGCCGCATCAGCCCCAGCATTTT. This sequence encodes CASSEGRPHQPQHF.